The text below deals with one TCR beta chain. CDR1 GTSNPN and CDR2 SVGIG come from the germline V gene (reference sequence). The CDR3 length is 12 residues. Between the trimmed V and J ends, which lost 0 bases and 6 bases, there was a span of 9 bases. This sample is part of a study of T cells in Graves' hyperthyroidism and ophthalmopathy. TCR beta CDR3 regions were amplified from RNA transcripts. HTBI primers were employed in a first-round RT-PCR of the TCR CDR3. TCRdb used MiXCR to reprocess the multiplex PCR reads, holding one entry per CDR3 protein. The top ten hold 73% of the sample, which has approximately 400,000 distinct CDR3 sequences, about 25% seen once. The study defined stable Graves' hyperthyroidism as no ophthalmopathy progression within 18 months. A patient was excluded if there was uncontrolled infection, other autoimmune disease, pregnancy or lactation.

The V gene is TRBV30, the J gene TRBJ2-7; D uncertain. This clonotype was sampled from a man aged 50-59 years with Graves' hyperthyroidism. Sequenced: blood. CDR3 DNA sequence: TGTGCCTGGAGTGTTTTTGCGAGCGAGCAGTACTTC. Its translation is CAWSVFASEQYF.